This T cell receptor (beta chain) was observed in a study of T cell responses to AZD1222 COVID-19 vaccine. The method was immunoSEQ multiplex PCR; TCRdb's version includes in-frame clones alone and lacks a portion of them. The repertoire holds about 77,000 clones, with around 90% as singletons. Whole-study findings and limits: All repertoire sampling was performed exclusively after the peak T cell response. A mostly white British donor set with more females was recruited, and clonal diversity was possibly underestimated. Just a handful of AZD1222 recipients were seropositive at baseline.

For this clone: Its antigen is unidentified.

The CDR3 loop spans 16 amino acids. Per the germline V gene, CDR1 is ENHRY and CDR2 is SYGVKD. Trimming at V came to 6 bases and at J to 8 bases, leaving 12 bases not matched to a gene. The rearrangement uses TRBV10-3 and TRBJ2-3; TRBD2 aligns across 12 bases. The clonotype comes from an adult who received the AZD1222 COVID-19 vaccine. The sequencing here drew on peripheral blood, taken 28 days after the second AZD1222 dose. The CDR3 region is CAISLGLAGGIGTQYF. DNA of the CDR3: TGTGCCATCAGCCTGGGACTAGCGGGCGGAATAGGTACGCAGTATTTT.